The source of this TCR beta chain is a study of blood T cells in healthy people across ages. This clonotype has a count of ten or more. The antigen remains undetermined. Losses at the gene ends were 4 bases for V and 4 bases for J; bases not matched to a gene: 3. This CDR3 contains 16 residues. The V gene's germline CDR1 is PRHDT and CDR2 FYEKMQ (reference sequence). Findings and caveats of the study: Diversity of TCR beta per million T cells declined in a roughly linear way with age.

Together with a sample-barcoded 5' primer, a J-beta primer mix was included in a second PCR lasting about 7 to 12 cycles. MiXCR was run by TCRdb on the 5' RACE reads, yielding one entry per CDR3 protein. The table records 550,000 to 750,000 distinct CDR3 sequences, approximately 21% of them present only once. The chain uses TRBV13 and TRBJ2-2; TRBD2 aligns across 13 bases. The receptor's source is a man between 70 and 80 years old in good health. Source material: blood. In DNA form, the CDR3 reads TGTGCCAGCAGCTCCACTAGCGGGAGGGCCACCGGGGAGCTGTTTTTT. Translated, it gives CASSSTSGRATGELFF.